Below, 3 T cell receptor beta chains from the same sample are listed, as sequenced in a study of early T cells in non-severe SARS-CoV-2 infection. TCRdb reanalysed the 5' RACE reads using MiXCR and keeps one entry per CDR3 protein. The table shows 45,000 to 70,000 distinct CDR3 sequences, with 6% to 7% occurring only once. Sequenced sample: whole blood. The receptors were sampled from an adult who was a healthcare worker with PCR-confirmed SARS-CoV-2 infection or an uninfected control (not recorded which).

This clonotype was recorded a few times. The chain has TRBV7-6 and TRBJ2-3; unclear D gene. The V gene lost 2 bases and the J gene lost 0 bases, with 12 bases spanning the gap. The germline V gene has CDR1 SGHVS and CDR2 FNYEAQ. The length of the CDR3 is 16 residues. In nucleotides, the CDR3 is TGTGCCAGCAGCTTATGGACGGATACTAGCACAGATACGCAGTATTTT. This encodes CASSLWTDTSTDTQYF.

This clonotype appeared a few times. The rearrangement links TRBV6-1 to TRBJ2-7; 10 bases line up with TRBD1. V gave up 2 bases and J gave up 0 bases; unmatched junction bases: 1. Germline assignment: CDR1 MNHNS and CDR2 SASEGT. There are 15 residues in the CDR3. The CDR3, as DNA: TGTGCCAGCAGTGAATGGGACAGGGGCTCCTACGAGCAGTACTTC. It encodes CASSEWDRGSYEQYF.

This clonotype was picked up many times. This chain connects TRBV15 to TRBJ2-2, with TRBD1 matching 7 bases. CDR3 length equals 16 residues. Germline assignment: CDR1 LNHNV and CDR2 YYDKDF (reference sequence). J was trimmed by 4 bases and V by 0 bases; bases with no gene match: 5. This chain's CDR3 is CATSRDEGGFTGELFF. Here the CDR3 DNA reads TGTGCCACCAGCAGAGATGAAGGGGGCTTCACCGGGGAGCTGTTTTTT.